These 10 T cell receptor beta chains were sequenced from one sample in a study of blood T cell repertoires in COVID-19. Sequencing was performed with immunoSEQ multiplex PCR; in TCRdb, only in-frame clones are kept and a portion is missing. The repertoire consists of approximately 68,000 clones, with approximately 80% occurring once and the leading ten covering 5.5% to 7.5%. The sample consisted of peripheral blood. These receptors were taken from a woman in her sixties with acute or convalescent COVID-19.

The V gene is TRBV6-2 or TRBV6-3, the J gene TRBJ1-5, with 10 bases that match TRBD1. The CDR3 totals 17 residues. Germline trimming cut 0 bases from V and 9 bases from J; bases unmatched to any gene: 11. CDR1 is MNHEY and CDR2 is SVGEGT in the germline V gene. The DNA for the CDR3 is TGTGCCAGCAGTTACTCGCAAACCGGGACAGGGGTGGTGCCCCAGCATTTT. It codes for CASSYSQTGTGVVPQHF.

This clone was detected only a few times. The genes are TRBV7-2 and TRBJ1-1; no clear D gene. Germline assignment: CDR1 SGHTA and CDR2 FQGNSA. Trimming shortened V by 5 bases and J by 1 base, and 11 bases separated the two germline ends. The CDR3 has 14 amino acids. The CDR3 nucleotides read TGTGCCAGCAGCCCTTCTTGGGCGAACACTGAAGCTTTCTTT. As protein: CASSPSWANTEAFF.

The V gene is TRBV20-1, the J gene TRBJ2-1, with TRBD2 matching over 13 bases. Germline CDR1 and CDR2: DFQATT and SNEGSKA (reference sequence). Losses at the gene ends were 3 bases for V and 0 bases for J; bases not matched to a gene: 8. The CDR3 is 18 residues long. CDR3 nucleotide sequence: TGCAGTGCTAGTTCTCGGACTAGCGGGGGTAGCTCCTACAATGAGCAGTTCTTC. It is translated as CSASSRTSGGSSYNEQFF.

The rearrangement uses TRBV10-3 and TRBJ2-3; 8 bases are shared with TRBD1. This CDR3 has 15 residues. Germline V lookup: CDR1 ENHRY, CDR2 SYGVKD. V lost 7 bases, J lost 1 base, and 7 bases stayed unmatched. CDR3 nucleotides: TGTGCCATCAAGGGGGCGGGACAGGGCACAGATACGCAGTATTTT. Translation: CAIKGAGQGTDTQYF.

V and J are TRBV19 and TRBJ1-6; 10 bases line up with TRBD1. CDR1 is LNHDA, CDR2 SQIVND, per germline (reference sequence). Trimming at V came to 3 bases and at J to 6 bases, leaving 5 bases not matched to a gene. The CDR3 contains 16 residues. CDR3 protein: CASSMVGTGVNSPLHF. CDR3 DNA sequence: TGTGCCAGTAGTATGGTGGGGACAGGGGTTAATTCACCCCTCCACTTT.

The chain links TRBV6-5 to TRBJ1-5; D perhaps matches TRBD1 (5 bases). The length of the CDR3 is 12 residues. V was shortened by 11 bases and J by 0 bases, with 8 bases between the two germline ends. CDR1 is MNHEY and CDR2 is SVGAGI in the germline V gene. The CDR3 DNA reads as TGTGCCTCTCAGGGTAGCAATCAGCCCCAGCATTTT. This sequence encodes CASQGSNQPQHF.

Written as DNA, the CDR3 is TGTGCCAGTAGTATACGGGGACACAACACTGAAGCTTTCTTT. The encoded protein is CASSIRGHNTEAFF. The chain is built from TRBV19 and TRBJ1-1; D may be TRBD1 (6 bases). The V and J ends lost 2 bases and 2 bases respectively, with 9 bases between them. The germline V gene has CDR1 LNHDA and CDR2 SQIVND (reference sequence). This CDR3 is built from 14 residues.

As to this clone: Other DNA sequences from this sample encode an identical CDR3 as well. The genes are TRBV3-1 (or the pseudogene TRBV3-2) and TRBJ2-1, with TRBD2 identical over 8 bases. CDR1 LGHDT and CDR2 YNNKEL come from the germline V gene (reference sequence). Losses at the gene ends were 1 base for V and 5 bases for J; bases not matched to a gene: 4. The CDR3 sequence is 15 residues long. CDR3 DNA sequence: TGTGCCAGCAGCCAAGTCGTCGGGGGGGACAATGAGCAGTTCTTC. Amino acids: CASSQVVGGDNEQFF.

The CDR3 DNA reads TGCGCCAGCAGGGTGGGACAGATGAACACTGAAGCTTTCTTT. As protein: CASRVGQMNTEAFF. The chain couples TRBV5-1 to TRBJ1-1, with 7 bases fitting TRBD1. The trim removed 5 bases at V and 0 bases at J, leaving 4 bases unmatched. This CDR3 comprises 14 residues. Germline-derived CDR1 and CDR2 are SGHRS and YFSETQ. Full variable domain (rest looked up from reference TRBV5-1 and TRBJ1-1): KAGVTQTPRYLIKTRGQQVTLSCSPISGHRSVSWYQQTPGQGLQFLFEYFSETQRNKGNFPGRFSGRQFSNSRSEMNVSTLELGDSALYLCASRVGQMNTEAFFGQGTRLTVV.

The chain has TRBV6-5 and TRBJ2-3; 10 positions match TRBD2. The CDR3 has 14 residues. V shed 5 bases and J 4 bases; nucleotides not matched to a gene: 3. CDR1 and CDR2 from the germline V gene are MNHEY and SVGAGI. CDR3 protein: CASSSSGGPDTQYF. In DNA, the CDR3 is TGTGCCAGCAGTAGTAGCGGGGGGCCAGATACGCAGTATTTT.